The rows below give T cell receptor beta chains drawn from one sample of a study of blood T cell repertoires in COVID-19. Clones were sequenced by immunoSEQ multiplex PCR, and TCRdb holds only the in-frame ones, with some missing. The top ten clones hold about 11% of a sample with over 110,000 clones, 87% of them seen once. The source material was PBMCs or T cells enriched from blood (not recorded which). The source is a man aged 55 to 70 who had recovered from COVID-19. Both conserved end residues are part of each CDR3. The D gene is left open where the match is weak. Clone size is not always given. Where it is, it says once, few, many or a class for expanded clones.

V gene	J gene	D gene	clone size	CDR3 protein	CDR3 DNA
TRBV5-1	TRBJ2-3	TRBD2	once	CASSLARIAGGSTDTQYF	TGCGCCAGCAGCTTGGCCCGAATAGCGGGGGGGAGCACAGATACGCAGTATTTT
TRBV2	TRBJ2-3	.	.	CASSGRARTDTQYF	TGTGCCAGCAGTGGGCGGGCGCGGACAGATACGCAGTATTTT
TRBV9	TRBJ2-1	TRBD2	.	CASSKAGGSYNEQFF	TGTGCCAGCTCTAAAGCGGGGGGGTCCTACAATGAGCAGTTCTTC
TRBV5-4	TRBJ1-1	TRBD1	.	CASSLTGGTEAFF	TGTGCCAGCAGCTTGACAGGGGGCACTGAAGCTTTCTTT
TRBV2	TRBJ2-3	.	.	CASKPGDTQYF	TGTGCCAGTAAACCAGGGGATACGCAGTATTTT
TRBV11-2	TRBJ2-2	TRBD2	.	CASSLRWRGGSTGELFF	TGTGCCAGCAGCTTACGGTGGCGGGGGGGCTCCACCGGGGAGCTGTTTTTT
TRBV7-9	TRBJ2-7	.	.	CASSVNSVSYEQYF	TGTGCCAGCAGCGTAAACAGTGTCTCCTACGAGCAGTACTTC
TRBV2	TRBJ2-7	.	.	CASTWDLSSYEQYF	TGTGCCAGCACCTGGGACTTAAGCTCCTACGAGCAGTACTTC
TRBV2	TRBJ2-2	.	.	CASTRDTSTGELFF	TGTGCCAGCACCCGGGACACCTCCACCGGGGAGCTGTTTTTT
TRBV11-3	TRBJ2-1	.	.	CASSVGSGRGHQFF	TGTGCCAGCAGTGTCGGTTCTGGTAGAGGGCATCAGTTCTTC
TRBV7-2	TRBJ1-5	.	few	CASSPRDQPQHF	TGTGCCAGCAGCCCCAGGGATCAGCCCCAGCATTTT
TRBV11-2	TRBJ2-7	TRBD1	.	CASRDRSSYEQYF	TGTGCCAGCCGGGACAGGAGCTCCTACGAGCAGTACTTC
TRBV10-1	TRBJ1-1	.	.	CASRDRMNTEAFF	TGCGCCAGCAGGGACAGAATGAACACTGAAGCTTTCTTT
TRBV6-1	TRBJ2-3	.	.	CASSEFQTSTDTQYF	TGTGCCAGCAGTGAGTTCCAGACTAGCACAGATACGCAGTATTTT
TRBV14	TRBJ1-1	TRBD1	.	CASSQEFRTGARENTEAFF	TGTGCCAGCAGCCAAGAATTTCGGACAGGGGCCCGGGAGAACACTGAAGCTTTCTTT
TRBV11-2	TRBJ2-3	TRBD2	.	CASSLERGGTDTQYF	TGTGCCAGCAGCTTAGAGCGGGGGGGGACAGATACGCAGTATTTT
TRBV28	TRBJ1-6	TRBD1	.	CASSFGGTDYNSPLHF	TGTGCCAGCAGTTTTGGCGGGACAGATTATAATTCACCCCTCCACTTT
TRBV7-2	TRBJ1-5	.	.	CASSLGAAQPQHF	TGTGCCAGCAGCTTAGGGGCCGCTCAGCCCCAGCATTTT
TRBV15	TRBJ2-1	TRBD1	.	CATSRVFGTGGGYEQFF	TGTGCCACCAGCAGAGTGTTTGGGACAGGGGGTGGCTATGAGCAGTTCTTC
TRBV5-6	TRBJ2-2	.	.	CASSLSGPGELFF	TGTGCCAGCAGCCTCTCAGGTCCCGGGGAGCTGTTTTTT